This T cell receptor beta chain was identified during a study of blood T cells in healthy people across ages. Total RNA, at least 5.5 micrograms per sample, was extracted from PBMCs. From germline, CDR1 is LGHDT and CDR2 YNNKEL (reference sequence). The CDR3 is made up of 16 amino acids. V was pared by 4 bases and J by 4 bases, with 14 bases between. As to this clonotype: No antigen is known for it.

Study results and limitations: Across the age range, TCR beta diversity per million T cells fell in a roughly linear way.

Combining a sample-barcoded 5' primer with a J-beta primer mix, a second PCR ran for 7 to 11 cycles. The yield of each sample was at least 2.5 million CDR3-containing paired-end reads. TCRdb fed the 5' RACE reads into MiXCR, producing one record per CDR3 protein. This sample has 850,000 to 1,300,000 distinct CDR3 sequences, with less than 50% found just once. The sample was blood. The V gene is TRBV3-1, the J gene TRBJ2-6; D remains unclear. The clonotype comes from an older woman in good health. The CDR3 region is CASSPTPLGGANVLTF. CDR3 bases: TGTGCCAGCAGCCCCACACCTCTCGGCGGGGCCAACGTCCTGACTTTC.